This TCR beta chain originates from a study of shared clonotypes between healthy human individuals. A note on this clone: What it binds is not known.

Data came from immunoSEQ multiplex PCR; TCRdb stores just in-frame clones and leaves some out. The table records roughly 2,500,000 clones, roughly 93% of them present only once. CDR1 and CDR2 from the germline V gene are MDHEN and SYDVKM. V lost 7 bases to trimming and J lost 5 bases, with 23 bases between them. The CDR3 extends over 16 amino acids. Study findings and constraints: Sampling involved blood alone; tissue repertoires likely differ.

Splitting of CD4+ cells produced CD45RA+ naive and CD45RA-negative memory subsets. The sequencing sample was made of naive CD4+ T cells from PBMCs. Subset here: CD45RA+ positively selected. This clonotype was sampled from a man between 18 and 29 years old in good health. Some clones in this sample may be carry-over from other donors' samples. The chain recombines TRBV28 with TRBJ2-5, with D maybe TRBD2 (5 bases). Written as DNA, the CDR3 is TGTGCCAGCATAAAATCCTCTTTGGGCGGCGGGGAGACCCAGTACTTC. Amino acid sequence: CASIKSSLGGGETQYF.